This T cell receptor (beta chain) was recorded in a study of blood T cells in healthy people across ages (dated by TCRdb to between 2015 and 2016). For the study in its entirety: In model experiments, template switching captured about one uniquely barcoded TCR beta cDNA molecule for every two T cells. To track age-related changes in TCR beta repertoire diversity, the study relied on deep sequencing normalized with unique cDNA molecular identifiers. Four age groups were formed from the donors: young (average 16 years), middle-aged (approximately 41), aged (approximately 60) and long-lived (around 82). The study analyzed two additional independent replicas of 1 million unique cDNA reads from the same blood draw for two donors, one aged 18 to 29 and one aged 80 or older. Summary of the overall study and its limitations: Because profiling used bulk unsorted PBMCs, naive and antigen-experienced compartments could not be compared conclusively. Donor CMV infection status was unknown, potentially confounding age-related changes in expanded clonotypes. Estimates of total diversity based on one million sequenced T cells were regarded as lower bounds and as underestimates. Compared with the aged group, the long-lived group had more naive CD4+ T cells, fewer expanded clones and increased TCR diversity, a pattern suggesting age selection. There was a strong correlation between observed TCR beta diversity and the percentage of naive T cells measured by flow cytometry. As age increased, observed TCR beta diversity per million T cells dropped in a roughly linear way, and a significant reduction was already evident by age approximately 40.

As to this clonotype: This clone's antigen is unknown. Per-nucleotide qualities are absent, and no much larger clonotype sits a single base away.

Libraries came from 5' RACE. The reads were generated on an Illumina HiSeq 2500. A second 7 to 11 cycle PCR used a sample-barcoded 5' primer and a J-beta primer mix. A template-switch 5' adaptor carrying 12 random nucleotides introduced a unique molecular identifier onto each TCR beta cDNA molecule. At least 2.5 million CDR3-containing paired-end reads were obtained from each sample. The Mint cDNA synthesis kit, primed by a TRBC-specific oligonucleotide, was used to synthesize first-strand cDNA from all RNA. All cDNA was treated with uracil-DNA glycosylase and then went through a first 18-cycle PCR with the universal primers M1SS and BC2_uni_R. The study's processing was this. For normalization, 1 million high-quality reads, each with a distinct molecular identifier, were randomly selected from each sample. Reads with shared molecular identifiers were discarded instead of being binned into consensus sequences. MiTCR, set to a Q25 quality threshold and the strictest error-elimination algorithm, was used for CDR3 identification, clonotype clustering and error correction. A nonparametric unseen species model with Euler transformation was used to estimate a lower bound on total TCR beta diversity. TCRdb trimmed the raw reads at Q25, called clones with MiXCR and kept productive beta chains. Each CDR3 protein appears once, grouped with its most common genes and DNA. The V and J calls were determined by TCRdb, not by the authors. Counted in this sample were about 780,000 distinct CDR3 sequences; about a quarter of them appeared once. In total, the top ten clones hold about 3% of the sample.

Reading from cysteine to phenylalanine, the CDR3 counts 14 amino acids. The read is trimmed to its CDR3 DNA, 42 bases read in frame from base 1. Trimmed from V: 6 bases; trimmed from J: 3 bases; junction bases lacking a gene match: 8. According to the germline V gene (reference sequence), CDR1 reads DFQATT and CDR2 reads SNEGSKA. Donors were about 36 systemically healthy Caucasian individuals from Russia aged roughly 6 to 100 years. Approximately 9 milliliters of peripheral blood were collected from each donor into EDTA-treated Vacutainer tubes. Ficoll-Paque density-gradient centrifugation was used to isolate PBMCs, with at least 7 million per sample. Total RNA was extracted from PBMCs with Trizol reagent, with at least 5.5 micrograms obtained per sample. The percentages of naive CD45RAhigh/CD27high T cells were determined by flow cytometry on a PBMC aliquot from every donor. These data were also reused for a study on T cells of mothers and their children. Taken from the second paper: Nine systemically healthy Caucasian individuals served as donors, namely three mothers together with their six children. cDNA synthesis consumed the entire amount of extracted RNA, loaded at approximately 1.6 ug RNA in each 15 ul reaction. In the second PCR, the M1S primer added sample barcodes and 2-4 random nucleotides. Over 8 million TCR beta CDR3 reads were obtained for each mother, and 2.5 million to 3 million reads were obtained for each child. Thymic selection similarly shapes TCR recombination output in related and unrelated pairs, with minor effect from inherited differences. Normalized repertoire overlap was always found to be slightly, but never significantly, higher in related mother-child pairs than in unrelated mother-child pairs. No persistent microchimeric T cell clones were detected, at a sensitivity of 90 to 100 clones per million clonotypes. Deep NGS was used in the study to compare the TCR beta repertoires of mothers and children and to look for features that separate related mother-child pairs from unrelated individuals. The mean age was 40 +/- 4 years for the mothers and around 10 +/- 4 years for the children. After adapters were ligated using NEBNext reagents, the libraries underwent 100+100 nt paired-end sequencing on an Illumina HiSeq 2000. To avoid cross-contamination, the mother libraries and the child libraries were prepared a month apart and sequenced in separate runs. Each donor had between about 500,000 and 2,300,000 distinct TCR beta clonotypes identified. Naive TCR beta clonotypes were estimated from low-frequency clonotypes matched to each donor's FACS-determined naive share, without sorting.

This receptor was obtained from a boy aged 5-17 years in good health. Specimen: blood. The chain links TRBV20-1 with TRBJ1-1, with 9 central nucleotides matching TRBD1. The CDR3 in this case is CSAWTGERDTEAFF. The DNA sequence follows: TGCAGTGCATGGACAGGGGAACGGGACACTGAAGCTTTCTTT.